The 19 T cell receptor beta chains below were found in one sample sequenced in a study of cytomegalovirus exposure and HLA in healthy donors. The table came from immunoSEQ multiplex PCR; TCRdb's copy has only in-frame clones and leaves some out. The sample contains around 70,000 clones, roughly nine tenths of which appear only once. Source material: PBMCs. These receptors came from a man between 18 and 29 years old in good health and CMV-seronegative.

The CDR3 nucleotides read TGTGCCATCAGTGGCGGGGTAGGCCCACCCCAAGAGCAGTTCTTC. Translating it yields CAISGGVGPPQEQFF. The chain uses TRBV10-3 and TRBJ2-1, with D possibly matching TRBD2 (6 bases). This CDR3 is built from 15 residues. The germline V gene has CDR1 ENHRY and CDR2 SYGVKD. V was shortened by 4 bases and J by 10 bases, with 20 bases between the two germline ends.

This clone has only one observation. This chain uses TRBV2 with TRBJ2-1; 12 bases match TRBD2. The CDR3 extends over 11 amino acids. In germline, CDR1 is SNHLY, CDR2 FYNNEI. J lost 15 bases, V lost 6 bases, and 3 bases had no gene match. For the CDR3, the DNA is TGTGCCAGCAGGCTAGCGGGAGGGCGGTTCTTC. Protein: CASRLAGGRFF. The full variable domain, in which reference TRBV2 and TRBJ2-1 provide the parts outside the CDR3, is EPEVTQTPSHQVTQMGQEVILRCVPISNHLYFYWYRQILGQKVEFLVSFYNNEISEKSEIFDDQFSVERPDGSNFTLKIRSTKLEDSAMYFCASRLAGGRFFGPGTRLTVL.

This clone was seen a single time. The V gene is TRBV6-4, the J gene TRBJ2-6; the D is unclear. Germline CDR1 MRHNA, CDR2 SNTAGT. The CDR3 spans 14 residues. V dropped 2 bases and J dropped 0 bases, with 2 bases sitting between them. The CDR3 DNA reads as TGTGCCAGCAGTGACCTCTCTGGGGCCAACGTCCTGACTTTC. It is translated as CASSDLSGANVLTF.

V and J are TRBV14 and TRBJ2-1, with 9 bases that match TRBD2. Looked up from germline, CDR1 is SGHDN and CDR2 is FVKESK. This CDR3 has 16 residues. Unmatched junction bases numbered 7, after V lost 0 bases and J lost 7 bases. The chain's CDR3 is CASSQEWGGRDNEQFF. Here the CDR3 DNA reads TGTGCCAGCAGCCAAGAGTGGGGCGGGAGGGATAATGAGCAGTTCTTC.

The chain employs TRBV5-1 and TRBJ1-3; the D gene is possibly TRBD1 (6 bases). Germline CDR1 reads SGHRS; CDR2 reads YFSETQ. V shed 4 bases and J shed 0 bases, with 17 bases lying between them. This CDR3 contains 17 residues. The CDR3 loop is CASSPRTEAYSGNTIYF. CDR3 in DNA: TGCGCCAGCAGCCCAAGGACAGAGGCATACTCTGGAAACACCATATATTTT.

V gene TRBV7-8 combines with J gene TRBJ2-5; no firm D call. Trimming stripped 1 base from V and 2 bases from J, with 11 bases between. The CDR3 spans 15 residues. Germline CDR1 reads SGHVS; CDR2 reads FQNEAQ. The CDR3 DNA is TGTGCCAGCAGCTTAGGTGTAGTAGAGCAAGAGACCCAGTACTTC. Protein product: CASSLGVVEQETQYF.

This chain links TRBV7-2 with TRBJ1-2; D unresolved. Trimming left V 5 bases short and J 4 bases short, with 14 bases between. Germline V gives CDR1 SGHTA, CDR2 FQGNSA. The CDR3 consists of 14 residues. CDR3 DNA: TGTGCCAGCAGCCCGCCGCCGCTGAGCTATGGCTACACCTTC. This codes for CASSPPPLSYGYTF.

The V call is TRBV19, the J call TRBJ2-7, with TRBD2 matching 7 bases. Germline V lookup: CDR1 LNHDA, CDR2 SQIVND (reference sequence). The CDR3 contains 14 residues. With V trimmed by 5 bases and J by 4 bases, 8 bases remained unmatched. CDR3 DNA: TGTGCCAGTAGTCCCCCAGAAGCGGGGTACGAGCAGTACTTC. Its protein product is CASSPPEAGYEQYF.

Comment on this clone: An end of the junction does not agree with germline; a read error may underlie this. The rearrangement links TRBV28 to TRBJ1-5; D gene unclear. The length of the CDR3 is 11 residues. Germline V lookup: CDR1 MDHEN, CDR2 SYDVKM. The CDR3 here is CAGRRDQPQHF. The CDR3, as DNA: TGTGCCGGCAGGAGGGATCAGCCCCAGCATTTT.

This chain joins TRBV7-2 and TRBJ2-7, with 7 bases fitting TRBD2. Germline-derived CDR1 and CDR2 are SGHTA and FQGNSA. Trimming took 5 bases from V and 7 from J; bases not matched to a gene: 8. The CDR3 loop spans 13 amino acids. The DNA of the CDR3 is TGTGCCAGCAGCCAAGGGACTACGTGGGAGCAGTACTTC. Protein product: CASSQGTTWEQYF.

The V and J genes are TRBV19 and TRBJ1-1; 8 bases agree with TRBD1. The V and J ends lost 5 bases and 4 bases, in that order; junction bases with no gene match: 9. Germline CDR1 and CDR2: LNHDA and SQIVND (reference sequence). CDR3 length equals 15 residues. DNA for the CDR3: TGTGCCAGTAGTTCAAGGACAGGGTTGGGCACTGAAGCTTTCTTT. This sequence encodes CASSSRTGLGTEAFF.

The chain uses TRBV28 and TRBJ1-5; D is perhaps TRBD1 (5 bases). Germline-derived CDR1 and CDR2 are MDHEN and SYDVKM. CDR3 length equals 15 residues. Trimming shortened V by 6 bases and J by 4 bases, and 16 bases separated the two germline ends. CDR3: CASRKRQGLNQPQHF. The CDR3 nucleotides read TGTGCCAGCAGAAAGAGGCAGGGCCTTAATCAGCCCCAGCATTTT.

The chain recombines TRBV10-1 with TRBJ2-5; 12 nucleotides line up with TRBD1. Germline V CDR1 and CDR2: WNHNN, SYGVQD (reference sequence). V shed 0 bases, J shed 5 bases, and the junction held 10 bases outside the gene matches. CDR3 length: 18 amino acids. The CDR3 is CASSESIEGTGGVETQYF. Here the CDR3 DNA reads TGCGCCAGCAGTGAGTCAATCGAGGGGACAGGGGGCGTGGAGACCCAGTACTTC.

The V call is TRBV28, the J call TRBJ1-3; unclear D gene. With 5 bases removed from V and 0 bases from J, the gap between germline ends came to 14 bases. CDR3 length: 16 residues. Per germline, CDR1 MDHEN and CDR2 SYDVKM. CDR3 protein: CASSPTTRSSGNTIYF. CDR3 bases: TGTGCCAGCAGTCCTACCACGAGGAGCTCTGGAAACACCATATATTTT.

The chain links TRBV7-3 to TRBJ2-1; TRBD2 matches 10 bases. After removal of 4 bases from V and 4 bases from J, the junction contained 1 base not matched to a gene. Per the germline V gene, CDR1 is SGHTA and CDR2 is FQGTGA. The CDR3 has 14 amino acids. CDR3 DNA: TGTGCCAGCAGCTGGACTAGCGGATACAATGAGCAGTTCTTC. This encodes CASSWTSGYNEQFF.

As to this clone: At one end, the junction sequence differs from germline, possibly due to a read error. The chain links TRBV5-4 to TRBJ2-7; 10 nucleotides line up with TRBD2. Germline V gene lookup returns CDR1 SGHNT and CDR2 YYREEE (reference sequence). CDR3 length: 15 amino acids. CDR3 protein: CASSLESGRASEQYF. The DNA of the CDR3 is TGTGCCAGCAGTTTGGAGAGCGGGAGGGCCTCCGAGCAGTACTTC.

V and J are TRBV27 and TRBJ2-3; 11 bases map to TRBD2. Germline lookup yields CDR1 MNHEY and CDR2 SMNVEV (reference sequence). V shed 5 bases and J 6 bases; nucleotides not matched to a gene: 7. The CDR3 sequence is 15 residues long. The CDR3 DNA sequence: TGTGCCAGCAGTAAGGGACTAGCGGTTCTTGATACGCAGTATTTT. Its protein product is CASSKGLAVLDTQYF.

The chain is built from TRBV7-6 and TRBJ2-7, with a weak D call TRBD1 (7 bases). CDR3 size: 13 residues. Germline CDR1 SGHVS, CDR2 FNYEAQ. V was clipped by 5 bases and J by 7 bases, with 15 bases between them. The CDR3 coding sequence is TGTGCCAGCAGCCCCCAGGGGGGCGGGGAGCAGTACTTC. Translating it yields CASSPQGGGEQYF. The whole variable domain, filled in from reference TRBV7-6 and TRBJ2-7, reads GAGVSQSPRYKVTKRGQDVALRCDPISGHVSLYWYRQALGQGPEFLTYFNYEAQQDKSGLPNDRFSAERPEGSISTLTIQRTEQRDSAMYRCASSPQGGGEQYFGPGTRLTVT.

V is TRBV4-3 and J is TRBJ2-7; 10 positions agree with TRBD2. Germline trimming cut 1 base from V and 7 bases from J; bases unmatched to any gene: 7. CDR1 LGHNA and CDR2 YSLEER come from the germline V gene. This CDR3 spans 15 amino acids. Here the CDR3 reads CASSQGAGGPGEQYF. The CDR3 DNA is TGCGCCAGCAGCCAAGGAGCGGGAGGGCCCGGAGAGCAGTACTTC.